One T cell receptor (beta chain) is described in this entry. This sample is drawn from a study of blood T cell repertoires in COVID-19. About the study: COVID-19 samples, acute and convalescent, were from the United States, Italy and Spain. PBMCs, B-cell-depleted T cells, or T cells provided the cDNA or gDNA that made up the material.

This CDR3 is built from 12 residues. Trimming took off 6 bases at V and 5 bases at J, with 8 bases between the two ends. Cohort 3 recovery required two negative PCRs, clearance, or symptom resolution. TCRdb's copy holds only in-frame clones and misses some; the assay was immunoSEQ multiplex PCR. The table has roughly 360,000 clones, roughly four fifths seen once. V usage is TRBV12-3 or TRBV12-4 and J usage is TRBJ2-1; D call uncertain. Sequencing was carried out using PBMCs or T cells enriched from blood (not recorded which). This sequence originates from a woman aged 50 to 60 who had recovered from COVID-19. CDR3: CASRYLNNEQFF. The CDR3 DNA reads TGTGCCAGCAGATACCTAAACAATGAGCAGTTCTTC.